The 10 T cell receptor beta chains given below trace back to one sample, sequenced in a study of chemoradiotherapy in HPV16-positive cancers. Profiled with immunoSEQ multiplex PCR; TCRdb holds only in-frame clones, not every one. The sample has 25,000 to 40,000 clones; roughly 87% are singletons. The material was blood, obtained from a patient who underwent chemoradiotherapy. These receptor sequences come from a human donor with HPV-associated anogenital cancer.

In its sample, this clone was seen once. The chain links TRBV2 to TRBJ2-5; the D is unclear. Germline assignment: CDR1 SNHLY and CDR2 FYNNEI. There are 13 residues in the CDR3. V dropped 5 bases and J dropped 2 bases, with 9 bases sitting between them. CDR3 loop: CASSPSVQETQYF. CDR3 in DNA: TGTGCCAGCAGTCCGTCTGTTCAAGAGACCCAGTACTTC.

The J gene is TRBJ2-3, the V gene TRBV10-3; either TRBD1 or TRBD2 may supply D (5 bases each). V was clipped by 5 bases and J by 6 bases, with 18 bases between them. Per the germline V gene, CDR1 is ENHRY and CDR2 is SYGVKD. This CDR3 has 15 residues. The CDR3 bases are TGTGCCATCAGTCAAAACCGGGGACCCTCCGATACGCAGTATTTT. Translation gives CAISQNRGPSDTQYF.

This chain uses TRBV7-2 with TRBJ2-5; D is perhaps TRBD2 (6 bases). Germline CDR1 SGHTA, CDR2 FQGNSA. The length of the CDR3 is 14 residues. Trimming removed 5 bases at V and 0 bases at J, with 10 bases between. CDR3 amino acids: CASSRGLYQETQYF. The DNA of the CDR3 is TGTGCCAGCAGCCGGGGACTCTACCAAGAGACCCAGTACTTC.

CDR3 sequence (DNA): TGTGCCAGTAGTACTTGGGCAACTAATGAAAAACTGTTTTTT. The encoded protein is CASSTWATNEKLFF. This chain joins TRBV19 and TRBJ1-4; D unclear. This CDR3 spans 14 amino acids. V gave up 4 bases and J gave up 0 bases, with 6 bases separating them. Germline V lookup: CDR1 LNHDA, CDR2 SQIVND (reference sequence).

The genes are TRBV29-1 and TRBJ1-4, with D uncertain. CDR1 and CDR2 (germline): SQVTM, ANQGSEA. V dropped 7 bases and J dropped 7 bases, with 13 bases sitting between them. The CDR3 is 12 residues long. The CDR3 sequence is CSAAGLGEKLFF. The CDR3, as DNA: TGCAGCGCTGCCGGGTTGGGTGAAAAACTGTTTTTT.

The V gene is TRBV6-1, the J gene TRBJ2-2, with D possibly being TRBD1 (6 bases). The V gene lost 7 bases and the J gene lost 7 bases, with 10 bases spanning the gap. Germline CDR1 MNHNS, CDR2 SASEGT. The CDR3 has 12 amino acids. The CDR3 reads CASTPGVGELFF. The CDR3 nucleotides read TGTGCCAGCACCCCAGGGGTCGGGGAGCTGTTTTTT.

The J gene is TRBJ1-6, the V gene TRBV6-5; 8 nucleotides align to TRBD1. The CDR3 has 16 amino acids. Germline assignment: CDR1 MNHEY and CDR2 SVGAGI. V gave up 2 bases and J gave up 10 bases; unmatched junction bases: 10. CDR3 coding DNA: TGTGCCAGCAGTTACAGGAACTGGGGACAGGTCTCACCCCTCCACTTT. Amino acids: CASSYRNWGQVSPLHF.

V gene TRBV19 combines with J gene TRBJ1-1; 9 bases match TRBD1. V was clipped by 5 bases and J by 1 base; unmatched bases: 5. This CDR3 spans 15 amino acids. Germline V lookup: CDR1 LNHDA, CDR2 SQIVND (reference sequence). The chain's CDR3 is CASSLRQGGNTEAFF. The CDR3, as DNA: TGTGCCAGTAGTCTCCGACAGGGGGGGAACACTGAAGCTTTCTTT.

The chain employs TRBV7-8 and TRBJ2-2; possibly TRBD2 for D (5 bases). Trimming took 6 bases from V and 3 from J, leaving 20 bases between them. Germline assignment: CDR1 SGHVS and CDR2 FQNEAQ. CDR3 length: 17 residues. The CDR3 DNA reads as TGTGCCAGCAGTCCCAGTGTCGCGGGTGATTACACCGGGGAGCTGTTTTTT. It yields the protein CASSPSVAGDYTGELFF.

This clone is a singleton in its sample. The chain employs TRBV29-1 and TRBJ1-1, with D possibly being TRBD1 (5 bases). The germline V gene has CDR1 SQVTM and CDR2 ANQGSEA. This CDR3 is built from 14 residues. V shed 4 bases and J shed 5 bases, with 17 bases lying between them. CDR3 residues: CSVARGGRGTEAFF. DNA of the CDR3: TGCAGCGTTGCCCGGGGGGGGAGAGGGACTGAAGCTTTCTTT.